Listed here are 30 T cell receptor beta chains from one sample, sequenced in a study of T cell repertoires in cytomegalovirus infection. Using its own MiXCR run on the reads, TCRdb lists one record per CDR3 protein. Of about 97,000 distinct CDR3 sequences listed, approximately 17% are singletons. The sample comprised PBMCs. The receptors originated from a human donor in good health (CMV status not recorded). Some clones in this sample may be carry-over from other donors' samples.

The chain recombines TRBV2 with TRBJ1-6, with D possibly being TRBD1 (6 bases). This CDR3 is built from 16 residues. Germline V gene data show CDR1 as SNHLY and CDR2 as FYNNEI. The V gene lost 7 bases and the J gene lost 7 bases, with 20 bases spanning the gap. The DNA of the CDR3 is TGTGCCAGCAACCCCAGGGGCGGATTAGGGAATTCACCCCTCCACTTT. Its translation: CASNPRGGLGNSPLHF.

The chain's CDR3 is CSANRADSSYEQYF. CDR3 DNA sequence: TGCAGTGCTAACAGGGCCGACTCCTCCTACGAGCAGTACTTC. The V call is TRBV20-1, the J call TRBJ2-7, with a possible D match to TRBD1 (6 bases). Germline V gene data show CDR1 as DFQATT and CDR2 as SNEGSKA (reference sequence). The V end lost 4 bases, the J end lost 0 bases, and 13 bases lay between the germline ends. This CDR3 is built from 14 residues.

In this sample, this clonotype turned up many times. The chain recombines TRBV7-8 with TRBJ1-1, with unresolved D. CDR3 length equals 14 residues. Trimming cost V 1 base and J 4 bases, with 10 bases left between them. Germline loops: CDR1 SGHVS, CDR2 FQNEAQ. The CDR3 nucleotides read TGTGCCAGCAGCTTAGACTGGCAAGCCACTGAAGCTTTCTTT. It encodes CASSLDWQATEAFF.

The chain has TRBV20-1 and TRBJ2-6, with 8 bases identical to TRBD2. This CDR3 is 20 amino acids long. Germline values: CDR1 DFQATT, CDR2 SNEGSKA (reference sequence). Unmatched junction bases numbered 19, after V lost 6 bases and J lost 0 bases. The CDR3 DNA follows: TGCAGTGCCACGACGGGACCCGGGACTAGAGTGAGCTCTGGGGCCAACGTCCTGACTTTC. It is translated as CSATTGPGTRVSSGANVLTF.

Concerning this clonotype itself: Its ends do not fully match the called genes, so a read error is possible. V and J are TRBV5-6 and TRBJ1-1; D is unresolved. This CDR3 comprises 13 residues. Germline V gene lookup returns CDR1 SGHDT and CDR2 YYEEEE. The CDR3 sequence is CASSSRTGIEAFF. Written as DNA, the CDR3 is TGTGCCAGTAGCTCCCGGACCGGAATAGAAGCTTTCTTT.

A word on this clonotype: A much more abundant neighbour one base away suggests this may be a read error. The J gene is TRBJ2-3, the V gene TRBV7-2; D not resolved. Germline-derived CDR1 and CDR2 are SGHTA and FQGNSA. CDR3 length equals 14 residues. CDR3 in DNA: TGTGCCAGCAAACGGGCAATGAGTACAGATGCGCAGTATTTT. This sequence encodes CASKRAMSTDAQYF.

This clonotype was detected a few times. The chain links TRBV11-2 to TRBJ1-2; D uncertain. This CDR3 has 12 residues. Per the germline V gene, CDR1 is SGHAT and CDR2 is FQNNGV. Trimming shortened V by 5 bases and J by 7 bases, and 11 bases separated the two germline ends. The CDR3 nucleotides are TGTGCCAGCAGCCTACGACAAGCTGGCTACACCTTC. Translation gives CASSLRQAGYTF.

The rearrangement uses TRBV12-3 or TRBV12-4 and TRBJ1-2; 9 bases map to TRBD1. The J segment lost 5 bases and the V segment lost 7 bases, leaving 11 bases of the junction unmatched. The CDR3 runs 15 residues. CDR3 bases: TGTGCCAGCACCTACTACAGGGGGCGCTGGTATGGCTACACCTTC. Amino acid sequence: CASTYYRGRWYGYTF.

This clonotype came up many times. This chain joins TRBV7-3 and TRBJ2-2, with 9 bases aligning to TRBD1. The junction had 3 bases not matched to a gene; V was cut back by 7 bases and J by 3 bases. This CDR3 spans 14 amino acids. CDR1 and CDR2 (germline): SGHTA, FQGTGA. The CDR3, as DNA: TGTGCCAGCAAACGGACAGGGGACACCGGGGAGCTGTTTTTT. It specifies CASKRTGDTGELFF. The full variable domain, in which reference TRBV7-3 and TRBJ2-2 provide the parts outside the CDR3, is GAGVSQTPSNKVTEKGKYVELRCDPISGHTALYWYRQSLGQGPEFLIYFQGTGAADDSGLPNDRFFAVRPEGSVSTLKIQRTERGDSAVYLCASKRTGDTGELFFGEGSRLTVL.

A few counts support this clonotype. V usage is TRBV29-1 and J usage is TRBJ2-1, with TRBD2 identical over 14 bases. The CDR3 is made up of 16 amino acids. The trim removed 8 bases at V and 0 bases at J, leaving 6 bases unmatched. The germline gives CDR1 SQVTM, CDR2 ANQGSEA. CDR3 nucleotide sequence: TGCAGCATTGGGACTAGCGGGGGTAGCTCCTACAATGAGCAGTTCTTC. Amino acids: CSIGTSGGSSYNEQFF.

With respect to this clonotype: Possible read error: a much larger clone is one base away. The chain links TRBV7-2 to TRBJ2-7, with 12 bases fitting TRBD2. This CDR3 has 16 residues. With 6 bases clipped from V and 2 bases from J, the junction kept 8 bases outside the gene matches. Per germline, CDR1 SGHTA and CDR2 FQGNSA. CDR3 nucleotides: TGTGCCAGCAGAATAGGACTAGCGGGGCGGACCTACGAGCAGTACTTC. It translates to CASRIGLAGRTYEQYF.

There are a few counts of this clonotype. The J gene is TRBJ2-1, the V gene TRBV28; tentatively, D is TRBD1 (7 bases). Germline V gene sequence: CDR1 MDHEN, CDR2 SYDVKM. The germline V and J ends were trimmed by 6 bases and 6 bases, with 15 bases remaining between them. The CDR3 is 14 residues long. The DNA for the CDR3 is TGTGCCAGCAGCCCCCAGGGGGGCCGCAATGAGCAGTTCTTC. Its protein is CASSPQGGRNEQFF.

A remark on this clonotype: A much larger clone lies a single base off, so this may be a read error. The chain carries TRBV7-9 and TRBJ1-2; 9 bases fit TRBD1. The CDR3 runs to 14 residues. V shed 2 bases, J shed 6 bases, and the junction held 4 bases outside the gene matches. Germline CDR1 reads SEHNR; CDR2 reads FQNEAQ (reference sequence). The CDR3 sequence: CASSLFTGGHGYTF. The CDR3 coding sequence is TGTGCCAGCAGCTTATTTACAGGGGGCCATGGCTACACCTTC.

V usage is TRBV4-1 and J usage is TRBJ2-1; TRBD2 matches at 8 bases. Germline V lookup: CDR1 MGHRA, CDR2 YSYEKL. This CDR3 is built from 16 residues. J was trimmed by 15 bases and V by 0 bases; bases with no gene match: 16. The CDR3 region has the DNA TGCGCCAGCAGCCAAGATATTGGGACTAGTTCCACCTTCCCGTTCTTC. Amino acid sequence: CASSQDIGTSSTFPFF.

With regard to this clonotype: A much larger clone differs from this one at a single base, so this may be a read error. V and J are TRBV7-8 and TRBJ1-2; D gene ambiguous. The CDR3 spans 14 residues. The V gene's germline CDR1 is SGHVS and CDR2 FQNEAQ. With 3 bases removed from V and 5 bases from J, the gap between germline ends came to 13 bases. The CDR3 DNA is TGTGCCAGCAGCTTTCCCGCGCCAAAGTATGGCTACACCTTC. This encodes CASSFPAPKYGYTF.

This clonotype was seen a handful of times. This chain joins TRBV5-4 and TRBJ1-2; no firm D call. Germline V gives CDR1 SGHNT, CDR2 YYREEE (reference sequence). Between the trimmed V and J ends, which lost 4 bases and 5 bases, there was a span of 12 bases. The CDR3 runs to 13 residues. CDR3 in DNA: TGTGCCAGCAGCGCGGTGGCAGATTATGGCTACACCTTC. Amino acids: CASSAVADYGYTF.

There are many counts of this clonotype. The chain recombines TRBV7-9 with TRBJ1-5; D unclear. Germline CDR1 reads SEHNR; CDR2 reads FQNEAQ (reference sequence). The CDR3 has 15 amino acids. V lost 3 bases to trimming and J lost 1 base, with 10 bases between them. The DNA for the CDR3 is TGTGCCAGCAGCTTCGACGTAGCCAGCAATCAGCCCCAGCATTTT. It specifies CASSFDVASNQPQHF.

This clonotype has ten or more counts. The chain is built from TRBV11-2 and TRBJ2-3; D tentatively reads TRBD1 or TRBD2 (5 bases each). Per the germline V gene, CDR1 is SGHAT and CDR2 is FQNNGV. The CDR3 contains 14 residues. V lost 4 bases, J lost 6 bases, and 14 bases lay in between. The CDR3 DNA follows: TGTGCCAGCAGCTACCGGGGCCCACCGGATACGCAGTATTTT. It is translated as CASSYRGPPDTQYF.

This clonotype was counted at least ten times. The chain combines TRBV7-2 with TRBJ2-2; no firm D call. V lost 2 bases to trimming and J lost 6 bases, with 7 bases between them. Looked up from germline, CDR1 is SGHTA and CDR2 is FQGNSA. This CDR3 is built from 13 residues. CDR3 coding DNA: TGTGCCAGCAGCTTAAGCTGGTCCGGGGAGCTGTTTTTT. Protein sequence: CASSLSWSGELFF.

This chain joins TRBV12-3 or TRBV12-4 and TRBJ1-2; D not certain. CDR3 length: 12 amino acids. V was shortened by 5 bases and J by 4 bases, with 8 bases between the two germline ends. Here the CDR3 reads CASSRTGYGYTF. In DNA form, the CDR3 reads TGTGCCAGCAGTAGGACCGGCTATGGCTACACCTTC.

This clonotype has a handful of counts. The chain employs TRBV2 and TRBJ1-4; a possible D gene is TRBD1 (6 bases). V dropped 10 bases and J dropped 6 bases, with 12 bases sitting between them. Germline CDR1 and CDR2: SNHLY and FYNNEI. This CDR3 has 12 residues. In DNA, the CDR3 is TGTGCCATTTCGGACAGCTATGAAAAACTGTTTTTT. Translation gives CAISDSYEKLFF.

The chain combines TRBV5-6 with TRBJ1-1; no reliable D call. Trimming took 8 bases from V and 1 from J, leaving 12 bases between them. Germline V gene lookup returns CDR1 SGHDT and CDR2 YYEEEE. The CDR3 has 13 residues. CDR3 coding DNA: TGTGCCAGTCATTTGGAGGGGAACACTGAAGCTTTCTTT. Protein product: CASHLEGNTEAFF.

A few counts support this clonotype. The rearrangement links TRBV5-6 to TRBJ2-1; D is uncertain. Germline V gene sequence: CDR1 SGHDT, CDR2 YYEEEE. The CDR3 has 12 residues. Trimming left V 4 bases short and J 11 bases short, with 13 bases between. CDR3 sequence: CASSALLGKQFF. The CDR3 DNA reads as TGTGCCAGCAGCGCATTATTAGGCAAGCAGTTCTTC.

The chain links TRBV6-2 or TRBV6-3 to TRBJ2-7; D is perhaps TRBD1 or TRBD2 (5 bases each). The CDR3 loop spans 17 amino acids. The V end was cut by 2 bases, the J end by 0 bases, with 17 bases between. Germline V gene data show CDR1 as MNHEY and CDR2 as SVGEGT. The CDR3 bases are TGTGCCAGCAGTTACGAACCTGGGGACGTTCGCTCCTACGAGCAGTACTTC. This encodes CASSYEPGDVRSYEQYF.

This clonotype showed up many times. V usage is TRBV7-8 and J usage is TRBJ2-5; D might be TRBD1 (6 bases). The V and J ends lost 10 bases and 5 bases respectively, with 11 bases between them. Germline V CDR1 and CDR2: SGHVS, FQNEAQ. This CDR3 has 11 amino acids. CDR3 coding DNA: TGTGCCACAGGACAGAGGGAGACCCAGTACTTC. It specifies CATGQRETQYF.

This clonotype showed up many times. The chain recombines TRBV27 with TRBJ1-2; D possibly corresponds to TRBD1 (5 bases). V was clipped by 8 bases and J by 3 bases, with 13 bases between them. The CDR3 covers 13 residues. Germline V gives CDR1 MNHEY, CDR2 SMNVEV (reference sequence). The CDR3: CASQQDTDYGYTF. CDR3 sequence (DNA): TGTGCCAGCCAACAGGATACAGACTATGGCTACACCTTC.

This clonotype was counted at least ten times. V is TRBV7-2 and J is TRBJ2-5; 7 nucleotides agree with TRBD1. The J segment lost 4 bases and the V segment lost 5 bases, leaving 4 bases of the junction unmatched. Germline V lookup: CDR1 SGHTA, CDR2 FQGNSA. This CDR3 has 13 residues. The CDR3, as DNA: TGTGCCAGCAGCCGTGACAGGGTAGAGACCCAGTACTTC. Residues: CASSRDRVETQYF.

This clonotype was seen ten or more times. The CDR3 region is CASSLLGRTNTIYF. The CDR3 DNA sequence: TGTGCCAGCAGCCTCCTCGGGCGGACAAACACCATATATTTT. This chain uses TRBV7-2 with TRBJ1-3, with no clear D. The CDR3 is made up of 14 amino acids. Per the germline V gene, CDR1 is SGHTA and CDR2 is FQGNSA. V was clipped by 5 bases and J by 6 bases, with 14 bases between them.

The gene calls are TRBV28 and TRBJ1-1, with TRBD1 identical over 8 bases. With V trimmed by 6 bases and J by 4 bases, 10 bases remained unmatched. The CDR3 totals 15 residues. Germline values: CDR1 MDHEN, CDR2 SYDVKM. This CDR3 is CASSHLRTGGTEAFF. CDR3 in DNA: TGTGCCAGCAGCCACCTCCGAACAGGGGGCACTGAAGCTTTCTTT. Filled out from reference TRBV28 and TRBJ1-1, the complete variable domain reads DVKVTQSSRYLVKRTGEKVFLECVQDMDHENMFWYRQDPGLGLRLIYFSYDVKMKEKGDIPEGYSVSREKKERFSLILESASTNQTSMYLCASSHLRTGGTEAFFGQGTRLTVV.

The chain employs TRBV6-5 and TRBJ1-4; TRBD1 agrees at 7 bases. The CDR3 contains 14 residues. Germline trimming cut 8 bases from V and 8 bases from J; bases unmatched to any gene: 11. CDR1 and CDR2 (germline): MNHEY, SVGAGI. In DNA, the CDR3 is TGTGCCAGCCAAAGGGGACAGTCGGGAGAAAAACTGTTTTTT. Translating gives CASQRGQSGEKLFF.